This T cell receptor (beta chain) comes out of a study of T cell changes during pregnancy in multiple sclerosis. Only in-frame clones appear in the TCRdb table, and some are missing; sequencing was by immunoSEQ multiplex PCR. Here the sample spans under 85,000 clones, about nine tenths being singletons. The source is a female donor with multiple sclerosis, enrolled in a pregnancy study. The starting material was peripheral blood, obtained in the third trimester of pregnancy.

DNA for the CDR3: TGCGCCAGCAGCCAAGGGACTAGCGGGACCCCCTACGAGCAGTACTTC. It encodes CASSQGTSGTPYEQYF. The V and J genes are TRBV4-1 and TRBJ2-7; 12 bases line up with TRBD2. Germline CDR1 reads MGHRA; CDR2 reads YSYEKL. After removal of 1 base from V and 2 bases from J, the junction contained 3 bases not matched to a gene. This CDR3 has 16 amino acids.